Each of the 31 T cell receptor beta chains below was sequenced from the same sample in a study of molecular identifiers for immune sequencing clone quantification. One entry per CDR3 protein results from TCRdb running MiXCR on the PCR reads. The table shows about 510,000 distinct CDR3 sequences, with over 20% occurring only once. The sample comprised naive CD8+ T cells from blood, with Jurkat cell RNA spiked in. Noted subset: FACS-sorted CD8+CD4-CCR7+CD45RA+ naive T cells. The receptors come from a human donor in good health. Some libraries in this study had Jurkat cell RNA spiked in.

Of note for this clonotype: A clone one base away is much larger, so this may be a read error. The conserved phenylalanine or tryptophan is not found at the CDR3 terminus, so this likely reflects a read error. The chain combines TRBV7-2 with TRBJ2-1, with no clear D. From germline, CDR1 is SGHTA and CDR2 FQGNSA. The CDR3 consists of 13 residues. The V end was cut by 4 bases, the J end by 6 bases, with 10 bases between. The DNA of the CDR3 is TGTGCCAGCAGCTCGGCCGGTTTCAATGAGCAGTTCTTA. This gives the protein CASSSAGFNEQFL.

This chain connects TRBV2 to TRBJ2-2; D might be TRBD1 or TRBD2, each matching 5 bases. The CDR3 covers 16 residues. CDR1 SNHLY and CDR2 FYNNEI come from the germline V gene. Between the trimmed V and J ends, which lost 4 bases and 1 base, there was a span of 13 bases. This CDR3 reads CASSASRDRNTGELFF. Here the CDR3 DNA reads TGTGCCAGCAGTGCCAGCAGGGACCGGAACACCGGGGAGCTGTTTTTT. The full variable domain, its missing parts supplied by reference TRBV2 and TRBJ2-2, is EPEVTQTPSHQVTQMGQEVILRCVPISNHLYFYWYRQILGQKVEFLVSFYNNEISEKSEIFDDQFSVERPDGSNFTLKIRSTKLEDSAMYFCASSASRDRNTGELFFGEGSRLTVL.

V is TRBV2 and J is TRBJ2-1, with a possible D match to TRBD1 (6 bases). CDR3 length: 16 amino acids. V lost 2 bases and J lost 2, with 13 bases in between. Germline V CDR1 and CDR2: SNHLY, FYNNEI. The CDR3 here is CASSEYWQGPYNEQFF. The CDR3 coding sequence is TGTGCCAGCAGTGAATATTGGCAGGGGCCCTACAATGAGCAGTTCTTC.

There are a few counts of this clonotype. V usage is TRBV7-9 and J usage is TRBJ2-1, with TRBD2 matching 7 bases. With V trimmed by 2 bases and J by 8 bases, 6 bases remained unmatched. CDR1 and CDR2 from the germline V gene are SEHNR and FQNEAQ (reference sequence). The CDR3 extends over 14 amino acids. The CDR3 protein is CASSLSGVVHEQFF. In DNA form, the CDR3 reads TGTGCCAGCAGCTTAAGCGGGGTAGTCCATGAGCAGTTCTTC. The full variable domain, rest sourced from reference TRBV7-9 and TRBJ2-1, is DTGVSQNPRHKITKRGQNVTFRCDPISEHNRLYWYRQTLGQGPEFLTYFQNEAQLEKSRLLSDRFSAERPKGSFSTLEIQRTEQGDSAMYLCASSLSGVVHEQFFGPGTRLTVL.

This clonotype was observed many times. The chain has TRBV6-2 or TRBV6-3 and TRBJ2-7; D might be TRBD1 or TRBD2, each matching 5 bases. The length of the CDR3 is 17 residues. Looked up from germline, CDR1 is MNHEY and CDR2 is SVGEGT. Trimming removed 4 bases from V and 4 bases from J, with 23 bases in between. The CDR3 spells CASSSAPGTPAEYEQYF. CDR3 nucleotides: TGTGCCAGCAGTTCGGCACCCGGGACCCCCGCCGAATACGAGCAGTACTTC.

This clonotype was seen many times. The CDR3 loop reads CASSYSLAGAVNEQFF. CDR3 bases: TGTGCCAGCAGTTACTCGTTGGCGGGAGCGGTCAATGAGCAGTTCTTC. This chain joins TRBV6-5 and TRBJ2-1; TRBD2 aligns across 7 bases. Losses at the gene ends were 0 bases for V and 6 bases for J; bases not matched to a gene: 8. Germline-derived CDR1 and CDR2 are MNHEY and SVGAGI. The length of the CDR3 is 16 residues.

This clonotype was counted many times. This rearrangement joins TRBV7-9 to TRBJ1-1; D uncertain. CDR1 and CDR2 from the germline V gene are SEHNR and FQNEAQ (reference sequence). Trimming pared 6 bases from V and 5 bases from J, leaving 19 bases between. The CDR3 is made up of 15 amino acids. The CDR3 DNA reads as TGTGCCAGCAGGCATCCGTCTTCCGACCCAACTGAAGCTTTCTTT. Residues: CASRHPSSDPTEAFF.

This chain links TRBV27 with TRBJ2-5; perhaps D is TRBD1 or TRBD2 (5 bases each). V was trimmed by 1 base and J by 1 base, leaving 13 bases between them. This CDR3 region has 16 residues. Germline values: CDR1 MNHEY, CDR2 SMNVEV (reference sequence). CDR3 protein: CASSLYPGHIQETQYF. Written as DNA, the CDR3 is TGTGCCAGCAGTTTATATCCGGGGCATATCCAAGAGACCCAGTACTTC.

This clonotype was detected a few times. A read error may produce the germline difference seen at one junction end. The chain recombines TRBV6-5 with TRBJ2-7, with D perhaps TRBD1 or TRBD2 (6 bases each). This CDR3 is built from 12 residues. Germline V gene lookup returns CDR1 MNHEY and CDR2 SVGAGI. The CDR3 region has the DNA TGTGCCAGCAGTTATTCGGGGGCACAATGGGGCTTC. As protein: CASSYSGAQWGF.

This clonotype came up a few times. The chain combines TRBV6-2 or TRBV6-3 with TRBJ1-2; D unclear. The germline V and J ends were trimmed by 6 bases and 3 bases, with 11 bases remaining between them. Germline CDR1 is MNHEY and CDR2 is SVGEGT. The CDR3 is made up of 13 amino acids. The CDR3 spells CASRTRAHYGYTF. DNA of the CDR3: TGTGCCAGCAGGACAAGGGCGCACTATGGCTACACCTTC.

CDR3 DNA: TGTGCCAGCAGCTTCGACTGGGACGACGATGAAAAACTGTTTTTT. Amino acids: CASSFDWDDDEKLFF. The rearrangement links TRBV7-9 to TRBJ1-4; possible D gene TRBD1, 5 bases. Germline V CDR1 and CDR2: SEHNR, FQNEAQ (reference sequence). V was clipped by 3 bases and J by 6 bases, with 14 bases between them. The CDR3 is 15 amino acids.

In the case of this clonotype: At one of its ends the junction is not consistent with the germline gene, which may arise from a read error. The J gene is TRBJ2-3, the V gene TRBV30; D is perhaps TRBD1 or TRBD2 (5 bases each). This CDR3 is 15 amino acids long. Germline values: CDR1 GTSNPN, CDR2 SVGIG (reference sequence). CDR3 region: CAWSARDAFLSAKDF. The CDR3 nucleotides are TGTGCCTGGAGTGCCAGGGACGCCTTTTTGAGTGCGAAGGATTTT.

Concerning this clonotype: A much larger clone differs from this one at a single base, so this may be a read error. The gene calls are TRBV29-1 and TRBJ1-1, with D unclear. The CDR3 runs to 14 residues. Germline V lookup: CDR1 SQVTM, CDR2 ANQGSEA. With 2 bases removed from V and 1 base from J, the gap between germline ends came to 11 bases. Here the CDR3 DNA reads TGCAGCGTTGAACCAACAAACAGGAACACTGAAGCTTTCTTT. Protein sequence: CSVEPTNRNTEAFF.

This clonotype was seen more than once but under ten times. V usage is TRBV7-3 and J usage is TRBJ2-3, with D possibly being TRBD2 (5 bases). V lost 2 bases to trimming and J lost 0 bases, with 9 bases between them. The germline V gene encodes CDR1 SGHTA and CDR2 FQGTGA. The CDR3 has 15 amino acids. CDR3 sequence (DNA): TGTGCCAGCAGCTTAGATCCGGGGAGCACAGATACGCAGTATTTT. It yields the protein CASSLDPGSTDTQYF.

V gene TRBV20-1 combines with J gene TRBJ2-7, with 8 nucleotides matching TRBD1. V gave up 5 bases and J gave up 7 bases; unmatched junction bases: 13. The CDR3 has 14 residues. Per germline, CDR1 DFQATT and CDR2 SNEGSKA (reference sequence). The CDR3: CSAADRGQPWEQYF. The CDR3 DNA reads TGCAGTGCTGCCGACAGGGGCCAACCGTGGGAGCAGTACTTC.

The chain joins TRBV6-2 or TRBV6-3 to TRBJ2-7; TRBD1 matches at 10 bases. Germline CDR1 MNHEY, CDR2 SVGEGT. V was pared by 7 bases and J by 5 bases, with 11 bases of the junction left unmatched. CDR3 length: 15 residues. CDR3 nucleotide sequence: TGTGCCAGCACTTTGGGGACAGGGGTTCCCCACGAGCAGTACTTC. Amino acids: CASTLGTGVPHEQYF.

This clonotype was detected ten times or more. The rearrangement uses TRBV7-9 and TRBJ2-1; D uncertain. This CDR3 spans 13 amino acids. Germline loops: CDR1 SEHNR, CDR2 FQNEAQ (reference sequence). V was trimmed by 5 bases and J by 7 bases, leaving 12 bases between them. The CDR3: CASSPVLGNEQFF. The CDR3 DNA sequence: TGTGCCAGCAGCCCAGTGTTGGGGAATGAGCAGTTCTTC. The variable domain in full, completed from reference TRBV7-9 and TRBJ2-1, reads DTGVSQNPRHKITKRGQNVTFRCDPISEHNRLYWYRQTLGQGPEFLTYFQNEAQLEKSRLLSDRFSAERPKGSFSTLEIQRTEQGDSAMYLCASSPVLGNEQFFGPGTRLTVL.

This clonotype was detected many times. The chain couples TRBV7-2 to TRBJ2-7, with 14 nucleotides matching TRBD2. The CDR3 runs to 19 residues. V dropped 5 bases and J dropped 2; count of bases not matched to a gene: 14. Germline loops: CDR1 SGHTA, CDR2 FQGNSA. The CDR3 reads CASSPEGTSGGPNPYEQYF. CDR3 bases: TGTGCCAGCAGCCCAGAGGGGACTAGCGGGGGCCCGAACCCCTACGAGCAGTACTTC.

This clonotype was found many times. The chain links TRBV24-1 to TRBJ1-1; D uncertain. The CDR3 consists of 14 residues. V was shortened by 6 bases and J by 10 bases, with 20 bases between the two germline ends. Germline-derived CDR1 and CDR2 are KGHDR and SFDVKD. CDR3 DNA sequence: TGTGCCACCAGTCATCCCCGGGCCCCCGGCGGAGCTTTCTTT. Translation gives CATSHPRAPGGAFF.

In this sample, this clonotype turned up many times. V is TRBV29-1 and J is TRBJ2-3; D call uncertain. Germline loops: CDR1 SQVTM, CDR2 ANQGSEA. This CDR3 is 14 amino acids long. The germline V and J ends were trimmed by 3 bases and 1 base, with 11 bases remaining between them. The CDR3 reads CSVDSDLRTDTQYF. In DNA, the CDR3 is TGCAGCGTTGATTCGGATCTGCGCACAGATACGCAGTATTTT.

The V and J genes are TRBV7-9 and TRBJ2-2, with D hard to call. Per the germline V gene, CDR1 is SEHNR and CDR2 is FQNEAQ (reference sequence). CDR3 size: 15 residues. V shed 4 bases and J shed 0 bases, with 9 bases lying between them. CDR3: CASSSYDTNTGELFF. In DNA, the CDR3 is TGTGCCAGCAGCTCCTACGACACGAACACCGGGGAGCTGTTTTTT.

This clonotype was picked up many times. The chain has TRBV4-3 and TRBJ2-5; D call uncertain. Germline CDR1 LGHNA, CDR2 YSLEER. The CDR3 covers 14 residues. V lost 0 bases, J lost 1 base, and 6 bases lay in between. Here the CDR3 DNA reads TGCGCCAGCAGCCAAGATGTAGCCCAAGAGACCCAGTACTTC. This sequence encodes CASSQDVAQETQYF.

This clonotype turned up a few times. The chain links TRBV29-1 to TRBJ2-2; D possibly uses TRBD1 or TRBD2 (7 bases each). V was cut by 4 bases and J by 6 bases, with 15 bases left in between. From germline, CDR1 is SQVTM and CDR2 ANQGSEA. This CDR3 comprises 14 residues. CDR3 in amino acids: CSVAGGGGPGELFF. For the CDR3, the DNA is TGCAGCGTTGCCGGGGGAGGGGGCCCCGGGGAGCTGTTTTTT.

The gene calls are TRBV13 and TRBJ1-5, with 11 bases aligning to TRBD1. Germline-derived CDR1 and CDR2 are PRHDT and FYEKMQ (reference sequence). J lost 4 bases, V lost 2 bases, and 4 bases had no gene match. The CDR3 totals 16 residues. The CDR3 region is CASSLSDRGRNQPQHF. The DNA of the CDR3 is TGTGCCAGCAGCTTATCGGACAGGGGGCGGAATCAGCCCCAGCATTTT.

A word on this clonotype: In this CDR3 the conserved last residue, phenylalanine or tryptophan, is missing, so a read error is likely. This CDR3 reads CASMTGGPFGEQFC. As DNA, the CDR3 is TGTGCCAGCATGACGGGAGGGCCTTTCGGGGAGCAGTTCTGC. V and J are TRBV12-3 or TRBV12-4 and TRBJ2-1, with TRBD2 identical over 8 bases. V shed 7 bases, J shed 10 bases, and the junction held 12 bases outside the gene matches. The CDR3 totals 14 residues.

The V call is TRBV7-8, the J call TRBJ2-1; D is possibly TRBD1 (5 bases). The CDR3 covers 14 residues. Trimming stripped 1 base from V and 11 bases from J, with 15 bases between. CDR1 SGHVS and CDR2 FQNEAQ come from the germline V gene. CDR3 nucleotide sequence: TGTGCCAGCAGCTTAGTTCGACAGAGTGATAAGCAGTTCTTC. It yields the protein CASSLVRQSDKQFF.

This chain joins TRBV11-2 and TRBJ2-7; D gene unclear. From germline, CDR1 is SGHAT and CDR2 FQNNGV. The CDR3 sequence is 15 residues long. Trimming cost V 0 bases and J 2 bases, with 11 bases left between them. The CDR3 nucleotides read TGTGCCAGCAGCTTAGATCGTCAGGCCACCTACGAGCAGTACTTC. Its translation is CASSLDRQATYEQYF.

The table lists this clonotype with many counts. The chain uses TRBV7-2 and TRBJ2-3; 13 bases are a match to TRBD2. Germline V gene data show CDR1 as SGHTA and CDR2 as FQGNSA. The CDR3 runs 16 residues. The J segment lost 3 bases and the V segment lost 5 bases, leaving 5 bases of the junction unmatched. CDR3 in DNA: TGTGCCAGCAGCCCAGGGACTAGCGGGGCAACAGATACGCAGTATTTT. It encodes CASSPGTSGATDTQYF.

This clonotype was seen only a few times. V and J are TRBV4-3 and TRBJ2-1; D is unclear. CDR3 size: 11 residues. The germline V gene encodes CDR1 LGHNA and CDR2 YSLEER. The V and J ends lost 1 base and 15 bases respectively, with 10 bases between them. CDR3 residues: CASSQGVRRFF. The CDR3 coding sequence is TGCGCCAGCAGCCAAGGAGTAAGACGGTTCTTC.

This clonotype has more than one count but fewer than ten. The chain uses TRBV4-3 and TRBJ2-1; possible D gene TRBD2, 7 bases. Germline CDR1 LGHNA, CDR2 YSLEER. Trimming took off 3 bases at V and 9 bases at J, with 12 bases between the two ends. This CDR3 spans 13 amino acids. The CDR3 nucleotides are TGCGCCAGCAGCCATGGGGGGGCGAGTGAGCAGTTCTTC. As protein: CASSHGGASEQFF.

This clonotype was observed a handful of times. The V call is TRBV6-2 or TRBV6-3, the J call TRBJ1-5; D gene unclear. V lost 4 bases and J lost 0, with 10 bases in between. Germline CDR1 and CDR2: MNHEY and SVGEGT. This CDR3 is 15 amino acids long. The CDR3 coding sequence is TGTGCCAGCAGTTTACCGGACTATAGCAATCAGCCCCAGCATTTT. It yields the protein CASSLPDYSNQPQHF.